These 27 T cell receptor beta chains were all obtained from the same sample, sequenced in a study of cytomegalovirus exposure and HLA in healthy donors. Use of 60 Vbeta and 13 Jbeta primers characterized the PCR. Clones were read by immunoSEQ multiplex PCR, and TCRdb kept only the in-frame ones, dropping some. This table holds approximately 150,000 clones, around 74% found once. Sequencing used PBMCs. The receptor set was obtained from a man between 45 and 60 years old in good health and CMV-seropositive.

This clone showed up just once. The CDR3 coding sequence is TGTGCCAGCAAGTTGCTAGCGGGAGCTTACGAGCAGTACTTC. It translates to CASKLLAGAYEQYF. The rearrangement uses TRBV2 and TRBJ2-5; 10 positions match TRBD2. The J call is doubtful: the DNA matches TRBJ2-7 better. The germline V gene encodes CDR1 SNHLY and CDR2 FYNNEI. The CDR3 runs to 14 residues.

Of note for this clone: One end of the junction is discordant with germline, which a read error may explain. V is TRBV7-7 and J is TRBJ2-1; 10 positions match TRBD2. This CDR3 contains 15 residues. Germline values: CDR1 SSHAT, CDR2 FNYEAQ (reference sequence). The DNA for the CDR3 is TGTGCTAGCAGCTTAGAAGCGGGAGGGGACAATGAGCAGTTCTTC. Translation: CASSLEAGGDNEQFF.

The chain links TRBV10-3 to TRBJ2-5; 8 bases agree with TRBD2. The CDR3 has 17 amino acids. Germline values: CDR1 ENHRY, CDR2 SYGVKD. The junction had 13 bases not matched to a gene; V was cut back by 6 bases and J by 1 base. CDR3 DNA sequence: TGTGCCATCAGGGAGGGGTCTAAGCGGGGGATCCAAGAGACCCAGTACTTC. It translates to CAIREGSKRGIQETQYF.

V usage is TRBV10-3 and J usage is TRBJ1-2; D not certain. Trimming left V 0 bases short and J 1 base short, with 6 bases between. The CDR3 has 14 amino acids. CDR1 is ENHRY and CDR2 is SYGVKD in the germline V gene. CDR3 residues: CAISESANNYGYTF. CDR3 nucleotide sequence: TGTGCCATCAGTGAGTCGGCCAATAACTATGGCTACACCTTC.

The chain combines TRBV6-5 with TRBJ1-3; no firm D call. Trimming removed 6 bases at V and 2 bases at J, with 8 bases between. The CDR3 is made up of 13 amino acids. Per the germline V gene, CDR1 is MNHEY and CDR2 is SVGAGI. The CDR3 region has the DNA TGTGCCAGCAGAGCGAGGGCTGGAAACACCATATATTTT. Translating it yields CASRARAGNTIYF.

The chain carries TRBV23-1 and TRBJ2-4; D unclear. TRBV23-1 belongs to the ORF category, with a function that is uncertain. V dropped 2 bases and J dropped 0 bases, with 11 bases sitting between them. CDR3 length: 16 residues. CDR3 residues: CASSQNRGPAKNIQYF. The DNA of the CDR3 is TGCGCCAGCAGTCAAAACCGAGGCCCAGCCAAAAACATTCAGTACTTC.

Here the CDR3 DNA reads TGTGCCAGCAGCTTTGGACAGGCGGCCTCTGGAAACACCATATATTTT. This gives the protein CASSFGQAASGNTIYF. The chain employs TRBV7-8 and TRBJ1-3; 7 bases agree with TRBD1. CDR1 is SGHVS, CDR2 FQNEAQ, per germline. J gave up 0 bases and V 3 bases, and 5 bases lay outside the gene matches. The CDR3 covers 16 residues.

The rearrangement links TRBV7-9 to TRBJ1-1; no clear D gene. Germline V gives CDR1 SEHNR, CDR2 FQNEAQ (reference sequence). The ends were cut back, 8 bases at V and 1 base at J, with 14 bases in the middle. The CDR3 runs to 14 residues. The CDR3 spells CASSTQHPNTEAFF. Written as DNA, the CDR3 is TGTGCCAGCTCCACCCAACATCCGAACACTGAAGCTTTCTTT.

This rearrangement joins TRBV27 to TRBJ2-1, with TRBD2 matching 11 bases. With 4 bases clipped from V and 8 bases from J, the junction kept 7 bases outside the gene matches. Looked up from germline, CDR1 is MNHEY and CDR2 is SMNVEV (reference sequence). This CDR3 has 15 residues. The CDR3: CASSSGLAEGYEQFF. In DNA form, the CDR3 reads TGTGCCAGCAGTTCGGGACTAGCGGAAGGGTATGAGCAGTTCTTC.

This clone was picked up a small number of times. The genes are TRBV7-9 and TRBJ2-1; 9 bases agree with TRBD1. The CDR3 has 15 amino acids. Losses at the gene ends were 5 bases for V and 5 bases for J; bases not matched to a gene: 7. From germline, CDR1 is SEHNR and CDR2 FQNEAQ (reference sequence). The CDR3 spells CASSTITGGHNEQFF. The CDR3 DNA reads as TGTGCCAGCAGCACGATTACAGGGGGCCACAATGAGCAGTTCTTC.

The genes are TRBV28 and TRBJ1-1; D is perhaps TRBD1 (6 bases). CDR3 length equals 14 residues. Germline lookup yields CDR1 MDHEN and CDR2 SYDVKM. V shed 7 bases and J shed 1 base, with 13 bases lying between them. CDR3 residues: CASTTQTGNTEAFF. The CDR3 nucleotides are TGTGCCAGCACCACCCAGACAGGGAACACTGAAGCTTTCTTT.

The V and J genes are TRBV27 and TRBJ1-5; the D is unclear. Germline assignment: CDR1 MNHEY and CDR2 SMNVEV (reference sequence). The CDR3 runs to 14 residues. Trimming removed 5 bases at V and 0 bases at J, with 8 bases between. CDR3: CASSAGVSNQPQHF. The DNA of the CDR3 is TGTGCCAGCAGTGCCGGGGTTAGCAATCAGCCCCAGCATTTT.

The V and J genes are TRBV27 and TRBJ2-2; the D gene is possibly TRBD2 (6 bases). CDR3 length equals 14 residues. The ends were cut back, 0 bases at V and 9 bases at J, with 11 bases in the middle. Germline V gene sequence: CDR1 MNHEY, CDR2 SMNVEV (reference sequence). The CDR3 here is CASSLSQTSRELFF. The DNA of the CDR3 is TGTGCCAGCAGTTTATCCCAAACTAGCCGGGAGCTGTTTTTT.

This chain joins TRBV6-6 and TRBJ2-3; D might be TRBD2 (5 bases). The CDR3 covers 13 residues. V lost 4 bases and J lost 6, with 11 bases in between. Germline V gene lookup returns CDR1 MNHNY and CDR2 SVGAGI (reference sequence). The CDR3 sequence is CASSSLDSDTQYF. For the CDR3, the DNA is TGTGCCAGCAGTTCCCTGGACTCGGATACGCAGTATTTT.

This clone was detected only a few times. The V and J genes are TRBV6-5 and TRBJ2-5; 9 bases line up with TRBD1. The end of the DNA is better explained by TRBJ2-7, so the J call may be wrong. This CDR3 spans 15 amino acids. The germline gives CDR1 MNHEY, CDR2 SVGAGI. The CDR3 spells CASSSRDRVFYEQYF. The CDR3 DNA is TGTGCCAGCAGTTCCCGGGACAGGGTATTCTACGAGCAGTACTTC.

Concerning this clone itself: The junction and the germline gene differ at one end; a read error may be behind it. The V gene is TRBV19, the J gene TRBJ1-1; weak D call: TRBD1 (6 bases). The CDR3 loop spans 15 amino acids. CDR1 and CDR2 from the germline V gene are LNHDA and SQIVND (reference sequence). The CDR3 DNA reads TGTGTCAGTAGTATTATGGGGGCGGGGAACACTGAAGCTTTCTTT. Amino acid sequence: CVSSIMGAGNTEAFF.

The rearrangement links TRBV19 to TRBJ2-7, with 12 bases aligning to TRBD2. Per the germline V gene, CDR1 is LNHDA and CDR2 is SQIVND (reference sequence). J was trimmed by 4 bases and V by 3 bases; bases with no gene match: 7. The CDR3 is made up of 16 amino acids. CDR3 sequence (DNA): TGTGCCAGTAGTATGCAGACTAGCGGGGGAGATTACGAGCAGTACTTC. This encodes CASSMQTSGGDYEQYF.

Here the CDR3 reads CASSFRGGDIQYF. The CDR3 DNA reads as TGTGCCAGCAGCTTTAGGGGTGGGGACATTCAGTACTTC. The chain has TRBV7-2 and TRBJ2-4; tentatively, D is TRBD1 (5 bases). Germline V CDR1 and CDR2: SGHTA, FQGNSA. CDR3 length equals 13 residues. With 3 bases removed from V and 8 bases from J, the gap between germline ends came to 11 bases.

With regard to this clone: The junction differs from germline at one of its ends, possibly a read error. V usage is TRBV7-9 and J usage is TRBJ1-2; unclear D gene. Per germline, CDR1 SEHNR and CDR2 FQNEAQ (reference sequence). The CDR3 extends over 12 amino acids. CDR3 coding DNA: TGTTCCAGCAGCGGAGCTAACTATGGCTACACCTTC. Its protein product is CSSSGANYGYTF.

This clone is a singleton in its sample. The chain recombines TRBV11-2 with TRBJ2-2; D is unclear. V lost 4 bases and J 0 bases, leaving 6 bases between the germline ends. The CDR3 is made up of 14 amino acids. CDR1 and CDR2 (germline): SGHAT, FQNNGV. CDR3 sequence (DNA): TGTGCCAGCAGCTCAGACACGAACACCGGGGAGCTGTTTTTT. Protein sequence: CASSSDTNTGELFF.

CDR3: CASSLVGGETTDTQYF. The CDR3 region has the DNA TGCGCCAGCAGCTTGGTGGGGGGAGAGACCACAGATACGCAGTATTTT. V and J are TRBV5-1 and TRBJ2-3, with a tentative D call TRBD2 (6 bases). The CDR3 runs 16 residues. V lost 0 bases to trimming and J lost 2 bases, with 13 bases between them. The V gene's germline CDR1 is SGHRS and CDR2 YFSETQ.

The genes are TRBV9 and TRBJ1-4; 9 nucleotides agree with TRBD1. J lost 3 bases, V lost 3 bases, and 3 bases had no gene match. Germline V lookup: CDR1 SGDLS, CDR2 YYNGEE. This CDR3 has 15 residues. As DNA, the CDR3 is TGTGCCAGCAGCGACGGACAGGGGTCTAATGAAAAACTGTTTTTT. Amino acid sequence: CASSDGQGSNEKLFF.

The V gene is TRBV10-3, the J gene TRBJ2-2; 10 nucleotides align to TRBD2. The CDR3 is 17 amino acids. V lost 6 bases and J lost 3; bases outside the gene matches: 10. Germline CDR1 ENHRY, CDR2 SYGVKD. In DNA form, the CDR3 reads TGTGCCATCAGGGCGGGACTAGCGAGAAAGGACACCGGGGAGCTGTTTTTT. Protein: CAIRAGLARKDTGELFF.

The chain's CDR3 is CASSPGLAGVSGEQFF. DNA of the CDR3: TGTGCCAGCTCACCGGGACTAGCGGGAGTAAGCGGTGAGCAGTTCTTC. The rearrangement uses TRBV18 and TRBJ2-1; TRBD2 agrees at 14 bases. Looked up from germline, CDR1 is KGHSH and CDR2 is LQKENI. The V segment lost 3 bases and the J segment 9 bases; nucleotides outside the gene matches: 7. The CDR3 runs to 16 residues.

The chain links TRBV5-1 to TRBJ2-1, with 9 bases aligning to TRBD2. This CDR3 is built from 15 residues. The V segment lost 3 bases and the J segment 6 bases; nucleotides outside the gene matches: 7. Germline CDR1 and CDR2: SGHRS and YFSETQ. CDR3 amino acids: CASSSLAGTLNEQFF. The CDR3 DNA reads TGCGCCAGCAGCTCGCTAGCGGGGACCCTCAATGAGCAGTTCTTC.

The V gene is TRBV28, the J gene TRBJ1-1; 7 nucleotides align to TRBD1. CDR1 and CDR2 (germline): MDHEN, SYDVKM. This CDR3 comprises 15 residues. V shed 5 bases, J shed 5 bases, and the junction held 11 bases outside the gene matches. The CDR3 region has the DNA TGTGCCAGCAGTCCAAACGACAGGGTTAGGACTGAAGCTTTCTTT. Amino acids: CASSPNDRVRTEAFF.

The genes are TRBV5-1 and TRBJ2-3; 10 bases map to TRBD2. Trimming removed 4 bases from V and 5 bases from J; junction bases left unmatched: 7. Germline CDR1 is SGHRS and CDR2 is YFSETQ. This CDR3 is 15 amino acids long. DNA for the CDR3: TGCGCCAGCAGCACGGTAGCGGGAGGAGAAGATACGCAGTATTTT. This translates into CASSTVAGGEDTQYF.